This entry lists 26 T cell receptor beta chains sequenced from one sample in a study of cytomegalovirus exposure and HLA in healthy donors. The method was immunoSEQ multiplex PCR; TCRdb's version includes in-frame clones alone and lacks a portion of them. This table has fewer than 100,000 clones, about nine tenths appearing once. The source material was PBMCs. All receptors derive from a man younger than 45 in good health and CMV-seronegative.

This chain links TRBV28 with TRBJ2-7; 7 bases line up with TRBD1. The length of the CDR3 is 14 residues. From germline, CDR1 is MDHEN and CDR2 SYDVKM. V shed 5 bases and J 0 bases; nucleotides not matched to a gene: 4. The DNA of the CDR3 is TGTGCCAGCAGTCCCCGACAGGGCTCCTACGAGCAGTACTTC. Its protein is CASSPRQGSYEQYF.

This clone appeared a single time. The chain links TRBV2 to TRBJ1-2; 7 bases match TRBD1. This CDR3 spans 13 amino acids. The V segment lost 6 bases and the J segment 8 bases; nucleotides outside the gene matches: 9. CDR1 is SNHLY, CDR2 FYNNEI, per germline. CDR3 sequence: CASRMGTASGYTF. CDR3 bases: TGTGCCAGCAGGATGGGGACAGCGTCCGGCTACACCTTC.

The chain carries TRBV7-9 and TRBJ2-4; the match to TRBD1 covers 9 bases. The CDR3 length is 15 residues. After removal of 4 bases from V and 8 bases from J, the junction contained 9 bases not matched to a gene. Germline CDR1 and CDR2: SEHNR and FQNEAQ (reference sequence). The CDR3 DNA reads TGTGCCAGCAGCTCGTCGGACAGGGGCTTAGACATTCAGTACTTC. It translates to CASSSSDRGLDIQYF.

The genes are TRBV6-5 and TRBJ2-3; 9 bases fit TRBD2. Germline V gives CDR1 MNHEY, CDR2 SVGAGI. This CDR3 has 15 residues. The ends lost 6 bases at V and 3 bases at J; junction bases unmatched: 7. The CDR3 sequence is CASSIAGARTDTQYF. The CDR3 nucleotides read TGTGCCAGCAGCATAGCGGGAGCCCGGACAGATACGCAGTATTTT.

This chain joins TRBV5-1 and TRBJ1-1; no firm D call. The CDR3 runs to 17 residues. V was shortened by 0 bases and J by 5 bases, with 20 bases between the two germline ends. The germline CDR1 and CDR2 sequences are SGHRS and YFSETQ. The CDR3: CASSLVPSGEGRTEAFF. CDR3 bases: TGCGCCAGCAGCTTGGTCCCCTCTGGGGAAGGGAGGACTGAAGCTTTCTTT.

This chain links TRBV2 with TRBJ2-1, with 7 bases that match TRBD1. Germline CDR1 is SNHLY and CDR2 is FYNNEI. The junction had 6 bases not matched to a gene; V was cut back by 3 bases and J by 4 bases. The CDR3 has 15 residues. CDR3 region: CASSEGQLPYNEQFF. As DNA, the CDR3 is TGTGCCAGCAGTGAGGGACAGTTACCTTACAATGAGCAGTTCTTC.

The chain recombines TRBV2 with TRBJ1-5, with TRBD1 identical over 7 bases. The trim removed 5 bases at V and 6 bases at J, leaving 4 bases unmatched. Germline lookup yields CDR1 SNHLY and CDR2 FYNNEI. This CDR3 contains 13 residues. The CDR3 DNA reads TGTGCCAGCAGTATCCAGGGGGTTCAGCCCCAGCATTTT. The encoded protein is CASSIQGVQPQHF.

J is TRBJ1-2 and V is TRBV29-1, with D perhaps matching TRBD1 (5 bases). This CDR3 comprises 13 residues. The V and J ends lost 4 bases and 5 bases respectively, with 14 bases between them. The germline V gene encodes CDR1 SQVTM and CDR2 ANQGSEA. For the CDR3, the DNA is TGCAGCGTTGTGGTGGCAGGGATGTATGGCTACACCTTC. It codes for CSVVVAGMYGYTF.

The V and J genes are TRBV15 and TRBJ2-3, with unresolved D. From germline, CDR1 is LNHNV and CDR2 YYDKDF (reference sequence). The CDR3 is 15 amino acids. V gave up 5 bases and J gave up 1 base, with 13 bases separating them. The CDR3 DNA reads TGTGCCACCAGCGGGCGCTCCGGCGGCACAGATACGCAGTATTTT. Protein: CATSGRSGGTDTQYF.

The rearrangement uses TRBV6-4 and TRBJ2-1, with 12 nucleotides matching TRBD2. CDR3 length: 14 amino acids. V dropped 4 bases and J dropped 8; count of bases not matched to a gene: 3. Looked up from germline, CDR1 is MRHNA and CDR2 is SNTAGT. The CDR3 reads CASSVLAGGDEQFF. Here the CDR3 DNA reads TGTGCCAGCAGTGTACTAGCGGGAGGCGATGAGCAGTTCTTC.

The CDR3 DNA reads TGTGCCAGCAGTTACTCGAATGGAGGGGTTAATGAAGCTTTCTTT. Amino acids: CASSYSNGGVNEAFF. The chain is built from TRBV6-5 and TRBJ1-1, with D perhaps matching TRBD1 (5 bases). The V end lost 0 bases, the J end lost 7 bases, and 15 bases lay between the germline ends. Germline V lookup: CDR1 MNHEY, CDR2 SVGAGI. The CDR3 is 15 amino acids.

V is TRBV25-1 and J is TRBJ2-5; maybe TRBD2 (6 bases). CDR1 is MGHDK and CDR2 is SYGVNS in the germline V gene. The V end was cut by 2 bases, the J end by 1 base, with 14 bases between. The CDR3 runs to 16 residues. The CDR3 here is CASSEDEGRGQETQYF. CDR3 nucleotide sequence: TGTGCCAGCAGTGAAGACGAGGGGCGGGGCCAAGAGACCCAGTACTTC.

The chain recombines TRBV10-3 with TRBJ1-1, with 8 bases identical to TRBD1. In germline, CDR1 is ENHRY, CDR2 SYGVKD. Trimming cost V 8 bases and J 6 bases; bases outside gene matches: 20. CDR3 length: 17 amino acids. Written as DNA, the CDR3 is TGTGCCATCTCTGGAGTGGGACAGGAGAATTCCTGGGCTGAAGCTTTCTTT. The encoded protein is CAISGVGQENSWAEAFF.

This clone was picked up one time. This chain uses TRBV2 with TRBJ2-2; 7 bases fit TRBD1. V was clipped by 10 bases and J by 3 bases; unmatched bases: 8. Germline V gives CDR1 SNHLY, CDR2 FYNNEI. The CDR3 has 14 amino acids. This CDR3 reads CATTDRIYTGELFF. CDR3 sequence (DNA): TGTGCCACCACGGACAGGATTTACACCGGGGAGCTGTTTTTT.

The chain uses TRBV7-9 and TRBJ1-5, with D maybe TRBD1 (6 bases). This CDR3 is 14 amino acids long. Germline V gives CDR1 SEHNR, CDR2 FQNEAQ (reference sequence). Trimming took off 5 bases at V and 2 bases at J, with 10 bases between the two ends. CDR3 sequence: CASSQKGGNQPQHF. The CDR3 coding sequence is TGTGCCAGCAGCCAAAAGGGGGGCAATCAGCCCCAGCATTTT.

The V call is TRBV18, the J call TRBJ2-1; a weak D match, TRBD1 (6 bases). This CDR3 contains 15 residues. V gave up 5 bases and J gave up 2 bases, with 13 bases separating them. Germline loops: CDR1 KGHSH, CDR2 LQKENI. CDR3 nucleotide sequence: TGTGCCAGCTCAACTACAGGGCACCCCTACAATGAGCAGTTCTTC. Amino acids: CASSTTGHPYNEQFF.

The chain combines TRBV6-1 with TRBJ2-1, with 7 bases that match TRBD2. Trimming took 3 bases from V and 13 from J; bases not matched to a gene: 9. CDR1 is MNHNS and CDR2 is SASEGT in the germline V gene. The CDR3 is 13 residues long. As DNA, the CDR3 is TGTGCCAGCAGTGATGTTCGTGGGGGGGAACAGTTCTTC. Protein: CASSDVRGGEQFF.

V usage is TRBV5-4 and J usage is TRBJ1-4; D might be TRBD1 (5 bases). The CDR3 length is 16 residues. V was clipped by 0 bases and J by 4 bases, with 13 bases between them. Per the germline V gene, CDR1 is SGHNT and CDR2 is YYREEE (reference sequence). In nucleotides, the CDR3 is TGTGCCAGCAGCTTGGATGGGGCGACCGATAATGAAAAACTGTTTTTT. This sequence encodes CASSLDGATDNEKLFF.

The chain links TRBV9 to TRBJ1-1; 9 nucleotides agree with TRBD1. J lost 2 bases, V lost 2 bases, and 4 bases had no gene match. Germline CDR1 is SGDLS and CDR2 is YYNGEE. The CDR3 totals 15 residues. This CDR3 reads CASSVLQGANTEAFF. Here the CDR3 DNA reads TGTGCCAGCAGCGTGCTACAGGGGGCTAACACTGAAGCTTTCTTT.

This chain links TRBV27 with TRBJ2-5; 13 bases are shared with TRBD2. Germline loops: CDR1 MNHEY, CDR2 SMNVEV (reference sequence). The CDR3 is 15 residues long. The V and J ends lost 2 bases and 5 bases, in that order; junction bases with no gene match: 2. Here the CDR3 reads CASSLGTSGKETQYF. In DNA form, the CDR3 reads TGTGCCAGCAGTTTAGGGACTAGCGGGAAGGAGACCCAGTACTTC.

The chain has TRBV5-4 and TRBJ2-7; tentatively, D is TRBD2 (6 bases). Germline V gene sequence: CDR1 SGHNT, CDR2 YYREEE (reference sequence). This CDR3 has 15 amino acids. V was cut by 4 bases and J by 2 bases, with 16 bases left in between. The CDR3 reads CASSPQGGLTYEQYF. In DNA, the CDR3 is TGTGCCAGCAGCCCCCAGGGTGGACTAACCTACGAGCAGTACTTC.

V usage is TRBV10-3 and J usage is TRBJ1-1; D is uncertain. Germline loops: CDR1 ENHRY, CDR2 SYGVKD. CDR3 length equals 14 residues. Trimming cost V 8 bases and J 1 base, with 14 bases left between them. The CDR3 DNA follows: TGTGCCATCTGGGGAGAGGGTCCGAACACTGAAGCTTTCTTT. Encoded protein: CAIWGEGPNTEAFF.

The V gene is TRBV5-1, the J gene TRBJ2-2, with 8 positions matching TRBD1. Losses at the gene ends were 4 bases for V and 3 bases for J; bases not matched to a gene: 8. Looked up from germline, CDR1 is SGHRS and CDR2 is YFSETQ. The CDR3 length is 16 residues. CDR3 DNA: TGCGCCAGCAGCCCGGCCCGGGACAGGTACACCGGGGAGCTGTTTTTT. Encoded protein: CASSPARDRYTGELFF. Complete variable domain (other parts from reference TRBV5-1 and TRBJ2-2): KAGVTQTPRYLIKTRGQQVTLSCSPISGHRSVSWYQQTPGQGLQFLFEYFSETQRNKGNFPGRFSGRQFSNSRSEMNVSTLELGDSALYLCASSPARDRYTGELFFGEGSRLTVL.

This chain uses TRBV5-1 with TRBJ2-1; 13 nucleotides align to TRBD2. In germline, CDR1 is SGHRS, CDR2 YFSETQ. The CDR3 is made up of 20 amino acids. V trimming: 7 bases; J trimming: 5 bases; junction bases outside the gene matches: 21. The CDR3 bases are TGCGCCAGCCAGAAAGCCCCTGGGACTAGCGGGACGTGGGGCAACAATGAGCAGTTCTTC. Protein product: CASQKAPGTSGTWGNNEQFF. Based on the CDR3 plus reference TRBV5-1 and TRBJ2-1, the full variable domain is KAGVTQTPRYLIKTRGQQVTLSCSPISGHRSVSWYQQTPGQGLQFLFEYFSETQRNKGNFPGRFSGRQFSNSRSEMNVSTLELGDSALYLCASQKAPGTSGTWGNNEQFFGPGTRLTVL.

V is TRBV9 and J is TRBJ2-1, with 10 bases that match TRBD2. The CDR3 runs to 15 residues. With V trimmed by 2 bases and J by 5 bases, 4 bases remained unmatched. Germline CDR1 reads SGDLS; CDR2 reads YYNGEE. CDR3 DNA sequence: TGTGCCAGCAGCGTTACTAGCGGGATCGACAATGAGCAGTTCTTC. The encoded protein is CASSVTSGIDNEQFF.

The chain uses TRBV6-4 and TRBJ1-1; D not certain. V was pared by 4 bases and J by 4 bases, with 10 bases between. Germline V CDR1 and CDR2: MRHNA, SNTAGT. This CDR3 comprises 13 residues. The CDR3 nucleotides are TGTGCCAGCAGTGTGATGCGGGGCACTGAAGCTTTCTTT. It translates to CASSVMRGTEAFF.